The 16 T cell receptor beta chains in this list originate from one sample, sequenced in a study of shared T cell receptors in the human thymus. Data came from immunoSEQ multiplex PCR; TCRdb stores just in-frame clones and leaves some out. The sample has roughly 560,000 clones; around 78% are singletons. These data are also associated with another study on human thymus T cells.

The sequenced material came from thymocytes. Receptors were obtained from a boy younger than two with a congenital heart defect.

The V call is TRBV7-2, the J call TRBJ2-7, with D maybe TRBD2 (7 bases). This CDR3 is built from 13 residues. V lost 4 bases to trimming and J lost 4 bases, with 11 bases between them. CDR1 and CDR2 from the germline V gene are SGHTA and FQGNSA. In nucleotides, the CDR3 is TGTGCCAGCAGCTCGGAGGGGGGGTACGAGCAGTACTTC. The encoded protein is CASSSEGGYEQYF.

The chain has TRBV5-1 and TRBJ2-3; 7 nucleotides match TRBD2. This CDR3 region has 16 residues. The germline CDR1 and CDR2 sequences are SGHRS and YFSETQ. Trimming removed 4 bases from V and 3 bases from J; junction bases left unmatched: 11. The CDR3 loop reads CASSQSTGGGTDTQYF. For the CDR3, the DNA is TGCGCCAGCAGCCAAAGCACGGGAGGTGGAACAGATACGCAGTATTTT.

DNA for the CDR3: TGTGCCACCAGCAGCCCCGGGAGGCGGGAGCCGTACTACGAGCAGTACTTC. Encoded protein: CATSSPGRREPYYEQYF. V and J are TRBV15 and TRBJ2-7, with 7 nucleotides matching TRBD2. V was pared by 3 bases and J by 3 bases, with 14 bases of the junction left unmatched. The germline V gene has CDR1 LNHNV and CDR2 YYDKDF (reference sequence). This CDR3 contains 17 residues.

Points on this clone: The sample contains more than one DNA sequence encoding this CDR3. The CDR3 loop reads CASSPASSGANVLTF. As DNA, the CDR3 is TGTGCCAGCAGCCCCGCTAGCTCTGGGGCCAACGTCCTGACTTTC. The chain couples TRBV28 to TRBJ2-6; D gene uncertain. The CDR3 totals 15 residues. Trimming stripped 6 bases from V and 0 bases from J, with 9 bases between. CDR1 and CDR2 (germline): MDHEN, SYDVKM.

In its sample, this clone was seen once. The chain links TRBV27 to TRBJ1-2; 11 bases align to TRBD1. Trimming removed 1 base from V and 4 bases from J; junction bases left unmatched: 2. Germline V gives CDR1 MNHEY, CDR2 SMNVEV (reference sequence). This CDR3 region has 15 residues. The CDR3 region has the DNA TGTGCCAGCAGTTTATTTGGGACAGGGGGCTATGGCTACACCTTC. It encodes CASSLFGTGGYGYTF.

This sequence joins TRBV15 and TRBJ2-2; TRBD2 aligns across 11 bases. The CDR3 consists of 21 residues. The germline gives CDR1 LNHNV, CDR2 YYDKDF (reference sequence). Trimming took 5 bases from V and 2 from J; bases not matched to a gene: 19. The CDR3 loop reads CATSGPTSGTSLTTNTGELFF. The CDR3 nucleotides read TGTGCCACCAGCGGCCCGACTAGCGGGACTTCATTAACTACCAACACCGGGGAGCTGTTTTTT.

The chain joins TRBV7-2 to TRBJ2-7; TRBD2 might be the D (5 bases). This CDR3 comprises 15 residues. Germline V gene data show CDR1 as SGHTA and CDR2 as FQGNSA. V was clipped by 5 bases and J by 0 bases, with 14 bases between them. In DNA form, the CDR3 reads TGTGCCAGCAGCCCGGACTTTTCAACCTCCTACGAGCAGTACTTC. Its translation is CASSPDFSTSYEQYF.

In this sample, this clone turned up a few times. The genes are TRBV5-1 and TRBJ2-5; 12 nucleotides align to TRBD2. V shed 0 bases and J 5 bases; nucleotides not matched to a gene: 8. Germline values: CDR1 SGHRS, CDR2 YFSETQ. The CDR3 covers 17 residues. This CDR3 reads CASSLGSPSGRAETQYF. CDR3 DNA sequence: TGCGCCAGCAGCTTGGGTTCGCCTAGCGGGAGGGCTGAGACCCAGTACTTC.

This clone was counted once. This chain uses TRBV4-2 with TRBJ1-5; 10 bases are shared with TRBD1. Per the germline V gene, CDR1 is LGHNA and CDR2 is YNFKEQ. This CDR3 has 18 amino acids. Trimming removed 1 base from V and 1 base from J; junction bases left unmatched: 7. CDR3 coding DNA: TGTGCCAGCAGCCAAGTCTGGGACAGGGGATTAAGCAATCAGCCCCAGCATTTT. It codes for CASSQVWDRGLSNQPQHF.

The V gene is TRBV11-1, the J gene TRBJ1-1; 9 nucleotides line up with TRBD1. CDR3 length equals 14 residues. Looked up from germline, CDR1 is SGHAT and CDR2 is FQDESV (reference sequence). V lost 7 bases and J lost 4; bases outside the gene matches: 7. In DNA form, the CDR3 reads TGTGCCAGCACCCGGACAGGGGTGGGCACTGAAGCTTTCTTT. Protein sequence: CASTRTGVGTEAFF.

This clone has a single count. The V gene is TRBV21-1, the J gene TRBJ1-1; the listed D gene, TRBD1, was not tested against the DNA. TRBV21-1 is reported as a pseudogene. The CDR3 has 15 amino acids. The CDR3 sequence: CASSMGAARGTEAFF. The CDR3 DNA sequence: TGTGCCAGCAGCATGGGGGCCGCACGGGGTACTGAAGCTTTCTTT.

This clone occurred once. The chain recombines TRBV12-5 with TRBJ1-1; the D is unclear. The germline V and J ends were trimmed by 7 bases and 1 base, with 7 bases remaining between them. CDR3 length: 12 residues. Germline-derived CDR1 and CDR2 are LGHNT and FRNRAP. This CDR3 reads CASAGRNTEAFF. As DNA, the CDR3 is TGTGCTAGTGCGGGGAGGAACACTGAAGCTTTCTTT.

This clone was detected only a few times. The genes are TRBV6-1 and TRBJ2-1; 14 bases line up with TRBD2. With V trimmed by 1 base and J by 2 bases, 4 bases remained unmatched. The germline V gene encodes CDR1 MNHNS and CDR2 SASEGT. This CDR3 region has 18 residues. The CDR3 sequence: CASSEGLAGGRPYNEQFF. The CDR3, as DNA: TGTGCCAGCAGTGAAGGACTAGCGGGAGGGCGACCCTACAATGAGCAGTTCTTC.

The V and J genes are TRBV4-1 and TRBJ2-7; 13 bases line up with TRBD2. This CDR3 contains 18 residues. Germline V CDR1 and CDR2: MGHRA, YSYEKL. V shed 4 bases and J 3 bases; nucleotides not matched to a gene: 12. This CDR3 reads CASSPRPLAGGRGYEQYF. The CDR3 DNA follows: TGCGCCAGCAGCCCCCGACCACTAGCGGGAGGGCGGGGCTACGAGCAGTACTTC.

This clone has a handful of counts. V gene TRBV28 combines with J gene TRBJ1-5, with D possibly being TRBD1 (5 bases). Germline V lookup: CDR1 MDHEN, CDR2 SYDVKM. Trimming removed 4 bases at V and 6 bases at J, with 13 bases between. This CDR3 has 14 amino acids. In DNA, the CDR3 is TGTGCCAGCAGTTGGGCGGAAGGGGTTCAGCCCCAGCATTTT. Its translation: CASSWAEGVQPQHF.

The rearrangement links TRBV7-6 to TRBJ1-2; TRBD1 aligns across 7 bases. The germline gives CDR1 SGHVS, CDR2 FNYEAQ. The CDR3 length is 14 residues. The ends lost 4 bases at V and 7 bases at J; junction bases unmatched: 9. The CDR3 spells CASSSRQGFLGYTF. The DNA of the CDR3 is TGTGCCAGCAGCTCCCGACAGGGTTTCCTTGGCTACACCTTC. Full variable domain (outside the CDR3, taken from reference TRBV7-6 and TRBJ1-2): GAGVSQSPRYKVTKRGQDVALRCDPISGHVSLYWYRQALGQGPEFLTYFNYEAQQDKSGLPNDRFSAERPEGSISTLTIQRTEQRDSAMYRCASSSRQGFLGYTFGSGTRLTVV.